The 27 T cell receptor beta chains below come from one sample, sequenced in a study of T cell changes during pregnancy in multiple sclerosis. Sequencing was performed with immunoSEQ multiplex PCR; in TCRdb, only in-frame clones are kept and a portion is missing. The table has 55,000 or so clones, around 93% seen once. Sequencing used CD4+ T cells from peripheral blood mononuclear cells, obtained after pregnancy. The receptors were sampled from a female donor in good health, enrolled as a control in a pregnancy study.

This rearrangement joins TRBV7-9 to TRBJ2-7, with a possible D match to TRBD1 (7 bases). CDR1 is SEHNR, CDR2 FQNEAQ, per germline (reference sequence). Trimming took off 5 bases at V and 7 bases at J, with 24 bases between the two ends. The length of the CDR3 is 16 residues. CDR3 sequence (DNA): TGTGCCAGCAGCCCCCCGGGGGCAGGGGCAGGGGGAGAGCAGTACTTC. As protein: CASSPPGAGAGGEQYF.

The CDR3 region has the DNA TGTGCCAGCAGTTCCGCGATTAATTCACCCCTCCACTTT. Translation: CASSSAINSPLHF. The V call is TRBV6-6, the J call TRBJ1-6, with D unresolved. This CDR3 spans 13 amino acids. CDR1 and CDR2 from the germline V gene are MNHNY and SVGAGI (reference sequence). V shed 4 bases and J shed 6 bases, with 7 bases lying between them.

CDR3 nucleotide sequence: TGCGCCAGCCGCACCCCGGGGTCCCGGGAGCTGTTTTTT. Translating it yields CASRTPGSRELFF. This chain links TRBV4-3 with TRBJ2-2; D might be TRBD2 (5 bases). Germline V gene sequence: CDR1 LGHNA, CDR2 YSLEER. The CDR3 covers 13 residues. V was trimmed by 8 bases and J by 9 bases, leaving 16 bases between them.

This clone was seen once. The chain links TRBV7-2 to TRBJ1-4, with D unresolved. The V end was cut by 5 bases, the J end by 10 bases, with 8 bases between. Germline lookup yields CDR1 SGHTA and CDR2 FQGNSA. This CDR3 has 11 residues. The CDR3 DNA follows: TGTGCCAGCAGCACCGGCGGAAAACTGTTTTTT. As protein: CASSTGGKLFF.

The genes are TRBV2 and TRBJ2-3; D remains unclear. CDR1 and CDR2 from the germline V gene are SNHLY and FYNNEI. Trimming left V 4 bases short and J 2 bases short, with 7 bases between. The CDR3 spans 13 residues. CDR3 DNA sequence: TGTGCCAGCAGTGGAGAGCACACAGATACGCAGTATTTT. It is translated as CASSGEHTDTQYF.

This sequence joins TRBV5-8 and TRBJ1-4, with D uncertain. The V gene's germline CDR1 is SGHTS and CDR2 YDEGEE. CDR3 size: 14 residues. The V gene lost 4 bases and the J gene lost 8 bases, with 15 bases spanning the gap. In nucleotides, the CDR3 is TGTGCCAGCAGCCGACGGACTGTCCGCGAAAAACTGTTTTTT. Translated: CASSRRTVREKLFF.

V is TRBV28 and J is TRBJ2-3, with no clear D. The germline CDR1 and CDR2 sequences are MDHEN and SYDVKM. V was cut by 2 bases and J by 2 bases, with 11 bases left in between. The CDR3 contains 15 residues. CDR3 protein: CASSLPFSPTDTQYF. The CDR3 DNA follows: TGTGCCAGCAGTTTACCCTTTTCCCCCACAGATACGCAGTATTTT.

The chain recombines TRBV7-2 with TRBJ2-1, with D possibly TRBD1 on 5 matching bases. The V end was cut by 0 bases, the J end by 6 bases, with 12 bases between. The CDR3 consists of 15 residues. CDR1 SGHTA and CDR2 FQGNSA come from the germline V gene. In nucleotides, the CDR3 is TGTGCCAGCAGCTTAGCGGGGCAGGGTAGCAATGAGCAGTTCTTC. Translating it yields CASSLAGQGSNEQFF.

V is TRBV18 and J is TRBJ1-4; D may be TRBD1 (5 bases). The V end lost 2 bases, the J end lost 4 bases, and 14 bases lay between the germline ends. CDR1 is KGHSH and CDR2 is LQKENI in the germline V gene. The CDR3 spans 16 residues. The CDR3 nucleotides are TGTGCCAGCTCACCATCCGCCAGGGCTGGTAATGAAAAACTGTTTTTT. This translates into CASSPSARAGNEKLFF.

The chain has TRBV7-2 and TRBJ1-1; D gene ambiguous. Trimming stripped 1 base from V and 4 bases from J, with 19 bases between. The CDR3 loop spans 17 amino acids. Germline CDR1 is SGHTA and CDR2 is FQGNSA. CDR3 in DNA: TGTGCCAGCAGCTTAGATCTCGCTAGGTACCGGGGCACTGAAGCTTTCTTT. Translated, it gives CASSLDLARYRGTEAFF. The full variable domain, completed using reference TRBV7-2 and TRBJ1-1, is GAGVSQSPSNKVTEKGKDVELRCDPISGHTALYWYRQSLGQGLEFLIYFQGNSAPDKSGLPSDRFSAERTGGSVSTLTIQRTQQEDSAVYLCASSLDLARYRGTEAFFGQGTRLTVV.

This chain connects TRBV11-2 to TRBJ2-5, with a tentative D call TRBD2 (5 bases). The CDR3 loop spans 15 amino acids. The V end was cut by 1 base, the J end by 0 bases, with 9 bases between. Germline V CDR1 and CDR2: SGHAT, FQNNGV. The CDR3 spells CASSLVRAYQETQYF. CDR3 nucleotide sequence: TGTGCCAGCAGCTTAGTGAGGGCGTACCAAGAGACCCAGTACTTC.

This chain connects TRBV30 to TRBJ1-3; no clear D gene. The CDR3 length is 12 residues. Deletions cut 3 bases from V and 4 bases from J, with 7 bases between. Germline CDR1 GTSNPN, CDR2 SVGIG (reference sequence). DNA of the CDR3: TGTGCCTGGAGGGAGGAGGGAAACACCATATATTTT. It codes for CAWREEGNTIYF.

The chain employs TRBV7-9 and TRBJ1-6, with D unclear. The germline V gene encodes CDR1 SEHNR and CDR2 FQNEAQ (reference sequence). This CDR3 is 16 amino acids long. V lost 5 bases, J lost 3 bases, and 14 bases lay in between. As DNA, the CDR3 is TGTGCCAGCAGCCCCGACACTAGGAACTATAATTCACCCCTCCACTTT. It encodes CASSPDTRNYNSPLHF.

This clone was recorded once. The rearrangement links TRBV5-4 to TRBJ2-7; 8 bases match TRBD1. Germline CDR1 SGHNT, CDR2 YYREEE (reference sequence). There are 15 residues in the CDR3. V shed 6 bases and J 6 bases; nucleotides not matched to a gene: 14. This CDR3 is CASTWGGQGAIEQYF. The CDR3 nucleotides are TGTGCCAGCACCTGGGGTGGGCAGGGGGCGATCGAGCAGTACTTC.

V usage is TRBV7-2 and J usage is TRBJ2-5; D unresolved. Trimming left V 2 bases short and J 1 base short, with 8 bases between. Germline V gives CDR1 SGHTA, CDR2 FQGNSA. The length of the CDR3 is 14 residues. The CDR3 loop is CASSLLSAQETQYF. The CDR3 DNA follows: TGTGCCAGCAGCTTACTGAGCGCCCAAGAGACCCAGTACTTC.

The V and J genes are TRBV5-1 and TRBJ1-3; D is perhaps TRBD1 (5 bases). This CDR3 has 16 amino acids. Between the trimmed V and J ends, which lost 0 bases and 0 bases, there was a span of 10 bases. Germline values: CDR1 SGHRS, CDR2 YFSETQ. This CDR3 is CASSLGTPYSGNTIYF. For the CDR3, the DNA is TGCGCCAGCAGCTTGGGGACACCGTACTCTGGAAACACCATATATTTT.

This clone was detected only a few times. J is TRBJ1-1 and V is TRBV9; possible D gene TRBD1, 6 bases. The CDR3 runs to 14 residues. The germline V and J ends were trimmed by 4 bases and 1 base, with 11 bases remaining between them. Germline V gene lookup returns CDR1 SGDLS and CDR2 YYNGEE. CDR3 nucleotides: TGTGCCAGCAGCCCGAGGACAGCGAACACTGAAGCTTTCTTT. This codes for CASSPRTANTEAFF.

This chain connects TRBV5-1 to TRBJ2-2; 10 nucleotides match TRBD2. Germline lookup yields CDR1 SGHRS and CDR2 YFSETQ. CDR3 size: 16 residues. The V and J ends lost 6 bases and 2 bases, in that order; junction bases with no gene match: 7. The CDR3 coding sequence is TGCGCCAGCACCCAGAGCGGGGGGGCCAACACCGGGGAGCTGTTTTTT. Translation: CASTQSGGANTGELFF. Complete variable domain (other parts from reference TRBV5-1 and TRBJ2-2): KAGVTQTPRYLIKTRGQQVTLSCSPISGHRSVSWYQQTPGQGLQFLFEYFSETQRNKGNFPGRFSGRQFSNSRSEMNVSTLELGDSALYLCASTQSGGANTGELFFGEGSRLTVL.

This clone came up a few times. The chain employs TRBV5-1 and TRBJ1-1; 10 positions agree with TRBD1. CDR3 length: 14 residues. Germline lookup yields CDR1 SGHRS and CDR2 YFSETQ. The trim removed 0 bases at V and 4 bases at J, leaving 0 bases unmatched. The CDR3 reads CASSLGQGATEAFF. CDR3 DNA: TGCGCCAGCAGCTTGGGACAGGGGGCCACTGAAGCTTTCTTT.

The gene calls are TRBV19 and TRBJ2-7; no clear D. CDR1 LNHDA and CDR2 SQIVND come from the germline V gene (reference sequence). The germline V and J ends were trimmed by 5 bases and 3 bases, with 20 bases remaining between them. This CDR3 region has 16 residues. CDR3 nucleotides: TGTGCCAGTAGTCCCTCGTCTCAAGCCTCTAACTACGAGCAGTACTTC. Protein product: CASSPSSQASNYEQYF.

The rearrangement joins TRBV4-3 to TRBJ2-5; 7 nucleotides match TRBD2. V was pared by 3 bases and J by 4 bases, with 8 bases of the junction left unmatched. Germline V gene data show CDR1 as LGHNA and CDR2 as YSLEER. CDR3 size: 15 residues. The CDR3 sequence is CASSHRSGRVETQYF. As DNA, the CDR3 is TGCGCCAGCAGCCACCGGTCAGGGAGGGTAGAGACCCAGTACTTC.

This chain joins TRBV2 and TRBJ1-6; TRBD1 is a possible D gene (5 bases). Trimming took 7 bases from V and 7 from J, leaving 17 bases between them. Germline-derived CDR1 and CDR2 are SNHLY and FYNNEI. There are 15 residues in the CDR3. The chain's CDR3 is CASIVDISGNSPLHF. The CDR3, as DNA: TGTGCCAGCATTGTGGACATATCTGGGAATTCACCCCTCCACTTT.

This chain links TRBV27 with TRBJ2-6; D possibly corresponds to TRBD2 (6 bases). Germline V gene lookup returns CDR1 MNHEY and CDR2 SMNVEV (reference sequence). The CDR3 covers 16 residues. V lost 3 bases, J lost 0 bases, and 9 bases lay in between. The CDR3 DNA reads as TGTGCCAGCAGTTTGGGAGGAGTCTCTGGGGCCAACGTCCTGACTTTC. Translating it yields CASSLGGVSGANVLTF.

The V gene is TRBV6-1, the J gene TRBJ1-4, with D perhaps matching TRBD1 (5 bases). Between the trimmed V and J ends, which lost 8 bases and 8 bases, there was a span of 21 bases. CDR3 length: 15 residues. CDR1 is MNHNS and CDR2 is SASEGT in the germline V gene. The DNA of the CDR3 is TGTGCCAGCGCTTCCAGGGTTTCGGCTGCCGAAAAACTGTTTTTT. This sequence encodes CASASRVSAAEKLFF.

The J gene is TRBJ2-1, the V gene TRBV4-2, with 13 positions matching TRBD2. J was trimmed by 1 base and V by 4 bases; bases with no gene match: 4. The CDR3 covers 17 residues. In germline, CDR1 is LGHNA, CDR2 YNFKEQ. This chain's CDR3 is CASSPGGLAGSYNEQFF. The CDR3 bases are TGTGCCAGCAGCCCCGGGGGACTAGCGGGGTCCTACAATGAGCAGTTCTTC.

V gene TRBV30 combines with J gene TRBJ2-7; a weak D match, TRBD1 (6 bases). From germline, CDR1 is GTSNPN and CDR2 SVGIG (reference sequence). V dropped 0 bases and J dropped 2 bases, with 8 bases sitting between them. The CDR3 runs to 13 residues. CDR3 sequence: CAWSVNRAYEQYF. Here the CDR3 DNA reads TGTGCCTGGAGTGTAAACAGGGCCTACGAGCAGTACTTC.

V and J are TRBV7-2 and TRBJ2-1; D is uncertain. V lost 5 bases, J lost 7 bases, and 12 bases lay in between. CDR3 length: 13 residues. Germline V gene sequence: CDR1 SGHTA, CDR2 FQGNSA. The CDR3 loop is CASSVPFSNEQFF. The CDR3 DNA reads TGTGCCAGCAGCGTCCCTTTCTCGAATGAGCAGTTCTTC.